The 6 T cell receptor beta chains reported below all come from one sample, sequenced in a study of cytomegalovirus exposure and HLA in healthy donors. Amplification used 60 Vbeta primers and 13 Jbeta primers. The assay was immunoSEQ multiplex PCR, and TCRdb's table has in-frame clones only and misses some. The top ten clones hold roughly 2% of a sample with 150,000 to 200,000 clones, approximately 72% of them seen once. Sequencing input: PBMCs. These receptors all come from a female donor in good health and CMV-seronegative.

V usage is TRBV13 and J usage is TRBJ2-3; 8 positions match TRBD2. This CDR3 comprises 15 residues. Looked up from germline, CDR1 is PRHDT and CDR2 is FYEKMQ (reference sequence). V was pared by 5 bases and J by 2 bases, with 6 bases of the junction left unmatched. This chain's CDR3 is CASSGLAGSTDTQYF. DNA for the CDR3: TGTGCCAGCAGCGGGCTAGCGGGCTCCACAGATACGCAGTATTTT.

The chain employs TRBV4-1 and TRBJ2-7, with 7 bases identical to TRBD2. The V and J ends lost 0 bases and 4 bases, in that order; junction bases with no gene match: 12. This CDR3 contains 17 residues. Looked up from germline, CDR1 is MGHRA and CDR2 is YSYEKL. CDR3 loop: CASSQEELAGVIYEQYF. The CDR3 nucleotides are TGCGCCAGCAGCCAAGAAGAGTTGGCGGGAGTCATATACGAGCAGTACTTC.

The chain is built from TRBV5-1 and TRBJ1-4; 8 bases map to TRBD1. Germline assignment: CDR1 SGHRS and CDR2 YFSETQ. V gave up 4 bases and J gave up 4 bases; unmatched junction bases: 12. The CDR3 has 17 residues. The CDR3 loop is CASSRGTGPVYNEKLFF. As DNA, the CDR3 is TGCGCCAGCAGCCGCGGGACAGGCCCCGTCTATAATGAAAAACTGTTTTTT.

The chain couples TRBV9 to TRBJ2-1, with a weak D call TRBD2 (6 bases). Germline values: CDR1 SGDLS, CDR2 YYNGEE. Trimming removed 3 bases at V and 5 bases at J, with 15 bases between. The CDR3 totals 15 residues. The CDR3 here is CASSEPNPGDNEQFF. DNA of the CDR3: TGTGCCAGCAGCGAACCCAATCCGGGAGACAATGAGCAGTTCTTC.

This rearrangement joins TRBV11-2 to TRBJ1-2; D gene ambiguous. The CDR3 runs 13 residues. The V and J ends lost 3 bases and 8 bases respectively, with 13 bases between them. Germline lookup yields CDR1 SGHAT and CDR2 FQNNGV. The CDR3 here is CASSLGPLVGYTF. The CDR3 DNA is TGTGCCAGCAGCTTGGGCCCATTGGTCGGCTACACCTTC.

This clone was recorded a few times. CDR3: CASSLTGRLGLNTGELFF. The DNA of the CDR3 is TGTGCCAGCAGCTTAACGGGGCGACTGGGGCTGAACACCGGGGAGCTGTTTTTT. This sequence joins TRBV7-3 and TRBJ2-2, with D perhaps matching TRBD1 (5 bases). The germline CDR1 and CDR2 sequences are SGHTA and FQGTGA. The V end was cut by 0 bases, the J end by 1 base, with 15 bases between. This CDR3 contains 18 residues. Drawing the rest from reference TRBV7-3 and TRBJ2-2, the complete variable domain is GAGVSQTPSNKVTEKGKYVELRCDPISGHTALYWYRQSLGQGPEFLIYFQGTGAADDSGLPNDRFFAVRPEGSVSTLKIQRTERGDSAVYLCASSLTGRLGLNTGELFFGEGSRLTVL.